One and the same sample provided the 2 T cell receptor beta chains below, sequenced in a study of control samples from healthy donors and cancer patients. Assay used: immunoSEQ multiplex PCR; TCRdb lists only in-frame clones, some missing. The sample holds about 210,000 clones. What was sequenced was blood. The receptor set was obtained from a woman between 25 and 40 years old in good health.

The DNA of the CDR3 is TGTGCCAGCAGCCAGACAGGGGGCTATGGCTACACCTTC. Protein: CASSQTGGYGYTF. This chain joins TRBV11-2 and TRBJ1-2; TRBD1 aligns across 9 bases. Losses at the gene ends were 5 bases for V and 4 bases for J; bases not matched to a gene: 2. The V gene's germline CDR1 is SGHAT and CDR2 FQNNGV. The CDR3 is 13 amino acids.

The V call is TRBV29-1, the J call TRBJ2-7; 8 bases are a match to TRBD1. The CDR3 has 14 residues. CDR1 SQVTM and CDR2 ANQGSEA come from the germline V gene. V shed 5 bases, J shed 0 bases, and the junction held 6 bases outside the gene matches. Written as DNA, the CDR3 is TGCAGCGTTCAAGGACAGGGACCCTCCTACGAGCAGTACTTC. Its translation: CSVQGQGPSYEQYF.